The rows below give T cell receptor beta chains drawn from one sample of a study of human T cells and chemical hapten exposure. TCRdb independently ran MiXCR on the RACE reads; one entry per CDR3 protein. The repertoire holds 38,000 or so distinct CDR3 sequences, with 8% to 9.5% as singletons. Sequences were derived from whole blood, sampled in connection with sensitization to the hapten diphenylcyclopropenone (DPC). These receptors came from a man aged 50 to 59 with alopecia areata. Some clones in this sample may be carry-over from other donors' samples. CDR3s include the opening cysteine and the closing phenylalanine or tryptophan. The D gene is left open where the match is weak. Size is stated for part of the rows, as once, few or many counts, or as a class when the clone is expanded.

J gene	clone size	D gene	V gene	CDR3 protein	CDR3 DNA
TRBJ1-6	many	NA	TRBV12-3/TRBV12-4	CASRPEAYNSPLHF	TGTGCCAGCAGACCGGAGGCTTATAATTCACCCCTCCACTTT
TRBJ2-5	NA	NA	TRBV28	CASSNRVETQYF	TGTGCCAGCAGCAACAGGGTTGAGACCCAGTACTTC
TRBJ2-3	many	TRBD2	TRBV20-1	CSASGRADTQYF	TGCAGTGCTAGCGGGAGGGCAGATACGCAGTATTTT
TRBJ2-5	many	NA	TRBV5-1	CASSLDGGNSQVGYF	TGCGCCAGCAGCTTGGATGGAGGGAACTCCCAAGTGGGGTACTTC
TRBJ2-7	many	TRBD2	TRBV28	CACYRGRGAYEQYF	TGTGCCTGTTACCGGGGACGGGGGGCCTACGAGCAGTACTTC
TRBJ2-3	NA	NA	TRBV28	CASSSQGRTDTQYF	TGTGCCAGCAGTTCACAGGGCCGCACAGATACGCAGTATTTT
TRBJ2-3	many	NA	TRBV20-1	CSARAPSDTQYF	TGCAGTGCTAGGGCCCCGTCAGATACGCAGTATTTT
TRBJ2-2	NA	TRBD2	TRBV19	CASSTELAGAAGELFF	TGTGCCAGTAGTACGGAACTAGCGGGAGCGGCCGGGGAGCTGTTTTTT
TRBJ2-7	many	NA	TRBV29-1	CSVDGSTEGGEQYF	TGCAGCGTTGATGGGTCGACGGAGGGCGGAGAGCAGTACTTC
TRBJ2-7	NA	TRBD1	TRBV4-3	CASSRTGDYEQYF	TGCGCCAGCAGCCGGACAGGAGATTACGAGCAGTACTTC
TRBJ1-4	many	TRBD1	TRBV4-2	CASSQGRQGINEKLFF	TGTGCCAGCAGCCAAGGGAGACAGGGCATTAATGAAAAACTGTTTTTT
TRBJ2-7	few	NA	TRBV29-1	CSAKPGRNYEQYF	TGCAGCGCCAAACCGGGGAGAAACTACGAGCAGTACTTC
TRBJ2-7	many	TRBD2	TRBV10-3	CAISSSGTYEQYF	TGTGCCATCAGTTCTAGCGGGACCTACGAGCAGTACTTC
TRBJ2-5	many	NA	TRBV7-9	CASSRDGGQGETQYF	TGTGCCAGCAGCCGTGATGGGGGGCAGGGTGAGACCCAGTACTTC
TRBJ2-1	many	TRBD1	TRBV7-7	CASSLGQGIHNEQFF	TGTGCTAGCAGTTTAGGACAGGGGATCCACAATGAGCAGTTCTTC
TRBJ2-3	NA	NA	TRBV12-3/TRBV12-4	CASSLGPRNTQYF	TGTGCCAGCAGTTTAGGCCCCAGAAATACGCAGTATTTT
TRBJ2-7	many	NA	TRBV20-1	CSAQGLTTKEQYF	TGCAGTGCCCAGGGACTGACTACGAAAGAGCAGTACTTC
TRBJ2-1	many	TRBD2	TRBV10-3	CAILAGEWHEQFF	TGTGCCATCCTAGCGGGAGAATGGCATGAGCAGTTCTTC
TRBJ1-2	many	NA	TRBV9	CASSASAYGYTF	TGTGCCAGCAGCGCTTCCGCCTATGGCTACACCTTC
TRBJ2-3	many	NA	TRBV11-3	CASSLDHRGGTDTQYF	TGTGCCAGCAGCTTAGATCACAGGGGGGGGACAGATACGCAGTATTTT
TRBJ2-7	few	TRBD1	TRBV4-1	CASSHHGQGGYEQYF	TGCGCCAGCAGCCATCACGGACAGGGAGGCTACGAGCAGTACTTC
TRBJ1-2	NA	NA	TRBV10-3	CAISESGGYTF	TGTGCCATCAGTGAGTCGGGCGGCTACACCTTC